This TCR beta chain was recorded in a study of post-analysis software for immune sequencing data. Looking at the study overall: Secondary progressive, relapsing-remitting and progressive-relapsing multiple sclerosis were among the included disease courses. Study outcomes and limitations: By F measure, samples from a shared preparation batch strongly co-clustered. In patients, TRBV5-6, TRBV5-1 and TRBV20-1 belonged to four or five TRBV segments found more frequently than in controls. When compared against controls, multiple sclerosis patients showed significantly lower normalized Chao1 diversity.

Unique-molecular-identifier-tagged TCR beta cDNA libraries were used. TCRdb analysed the PCR reads with MiXCR anew, one entry per CDR3 protein. The sample records approximately 440,000 distinct CDR3 sequences, under 55% being singletons. Comments on this clonotype: Its antigen is as yet unknown. One end of the junction does not line up with germline, which may come from a read error.

Germline lookup yields CDR1 MDHEN and CDR2 SYDVKM. The CDR3 extends over 13 amino acids. This chain connects TRBV28 to TRBJ2-7; D uncertain. This receptor was obtained from a girl aged 5 to 17 with multiple sclerosis. The sequenced sample was blood. The CDR3 region has the DNA TGTGCCAGCACTTCACCCCGTCCCTACGAACAGTACTTC. As protein: CASTSPRPYEQYF.